Presented here are 23 T cell receptor beta chains from one specimen sequenced in a study of coeliac disease. Sequencing used immunoSEQ multiplex PCR; TCRdb keeps in-frame clones, though not all of them. The sample yields 300 to 400 clones, roughly 63% seen once. Sequenced: intraepithelial lymphocytes from the gut. The receptors were sampled from a woman between 45 and 65 years old with celiac disease on a gluten-free diet.

The sample holds a few counts of this clone. The chain combines TRBV4-3 with TRBJ2-7, with TRBD1 as a possible D gene (5 bases). This CDR3 has 17 residues. From germline, CDR1 is LGHNA and CDR2 YSLEER. V lost 2 bases and J lost 1, with 18 bases in between. The DNA of the CDR3 is TGCGCCAGCAGCCAATCCGTCTCAGGGATCGGGTCCTACGAGCAGTACTTC. Its translation: CASSQSVSGIGSYEQYF.

The gene calls are TRBV7-8 and TRBJ2-1, with 8 bases matching TRBD2. Trimming removed 5 bases from V and 4 bases from J; junction bases left unmatched: 10. From germline, CDR1 is SGHVS and CDR2 FQNEAQ. CDR3 size: 16 residues. This chain's CDR3 is CASSKGTSGQYNEQFF. The CDR3 DNA sequence: TGTGCCAGCAGCAAAGGAACTAGCGGACAGTACAATGAGCAGTTCTTC.

The rearrangement uses TRBV2 and TRBJ2-5; D not certain. The CDR3 is made up of 14 amino acids. Germline V gives CDR1 SNHLY, CDR2 FYNNEI. The V end lost 1 base, the J end lost 4 bases, and 10 bases lay between the germline ends. The CDR3 region has the DNA TGTGCCAGCAGTGAAGGGCGGAACGGAGAGACCCAGTACTTC. It yields the protein CASSEGRNGETQYF.

This chain joins TRBV18 and TRBJ1-2; D is ambiguous. CDR1 is KGHSH and CDR2 is LQKENI in the germline V gene. V was trimmed by 2 bases and J by 2 bases, leaving 12 bases between them. The CDR3 sequence is 15 residues long. Here the CDR3 DNA reads TGTGCCAGCTCACCAACTCCCCCACTGAACTATGGCTACACCTTC. Its protein product is CASSPTPPLNYGYTF.

This clone has more than one count but fewer than ten. The V gene is TRBV18, the J gene TRBJ1-3, with TRBD1 matching over 7 bases. CDR3 length equals 15 residues. Germline V lookup: CDR1 KGHSH, CDR2 LQKENI. The trim removed 2 bases at V and 5 bases at J, leaving 6 bases unmatched. CDR3: CASSPSTGSRNTIYF. The CDR3 DNA follows: TGTGCCAGCTCACCATCGACAGGGTCGAGAAACACCATATATTTT.

V usage is TRBV4-2 and J usage is TRBJ1-2; TRBD1 might be the D (5 bases). Per the germline V gene, CDR1 is LGHNA and CDR2 is YNFKEQ. With 4 bases removed from V and 3 bases from J, the gap between germline ends came to 27 bases. The CDR3 extends over 19 amino acids. This CDR3 is CASSLQIYRQGNLYYGYTF. CDR3 bases: TGTGCCAGCAGCCTACAAATATACCGGCAGGGAAACCTCTACTATGGCTACACCTTC.

V usage is TRBV6-4 and J usage is TRBJ2-3; the match to TRBD2 covers 11 bases. The CDR3 is 16 amino acids. Germline loops: CDR1 MRHNA, CDR2 SNTAGT. V was pared by 2 bases and J by 2 bases, with 3 bases of the junction left unmatched. CDR3 residues: CASSDGTSGPTDTQYF. The CDR3 DNA reads TGTGCCAGCAGTGACGGGACTAGCGGACCCACAGATACGCAGTATTTT.

This chain joins TRBV11-2 and TRBJ2-7; D may be TRBD2 (5 bases). Trimming took 3 bases from V and 11 from J, leaving 14 bases between them. The germline V gene encodes CDR1 SGHAT and CDR2 FQNNGV. The CDR3 has 12 residues. The CDR3 nucleotides read TGTGCCAGCAGCTTCGTGGACTGGGAAAAGTACTTC. Amino acids: CASSFVDWEKYF.

This chain joins TRBV7-2 and TRBJ1-3, with D unclear. V lost 1 base and J lost 2, with 6 bases in between. From germline, CDR1 is SGHTA and CDR2 FQGNSA. The CDR3 is 14 residues long. The CDR3 protein is CASSLEHAGNTIYF. In nucleotides, the CDR3 is TGTGCCAGCAGCTTAGAGCACGCTGGAAACACCATATATTTT.

The chain links TRBV28 to TRBJ2-7, with 7 positions matching TRBD1. This CDR3 comprises 15 residues. Germline V gene data show CDR1 as MDHEN and CDR2 as SYDVKM. The J segment lost 6 bases and the V segment lost 5 bases, leaving 13 bases of the junction unmatched. The CDR3: CASSGRNRGTSEQYF. The CDR3 DNA reads as TGTGCCAGCAGTGGACGAAACAGGGGTACCTCCGAGCAGTACTTC.

The chain uses TRBV7-6 and TRBJ1-6; no definite D call. CDR3 length: 12 amino acids. Trimming took 0 bases from V and 13 from J, leaving 7 bases between them. Germline loops: CDR1 SGHVS, CDR2 FNYEAQ. For the CDR3, the DNA is TGTGCCAGCAGCTTAGCCGGGTATCCCCTCCACTTT. This encodes CASSLAGYPLHF.

The CDR3 spells CASSQGSTEAFF. The CDR3 nucleotides are TGTGCCAGCAGTCAGGGGAGCACTGAAGCTTTCTTT. V and J are TRBV27 and TRBJ1-1; possibly TRBD1 for D (6 bases). Per the germline V gene, CDR1 is MNHEY and CDR2 is SMNVEV (reference sequence). The CDR3 totals 12 residues. Deletions cut 5 bases from V and 4 bases from J, with 8 bases between.

Here the CDR3 DNA reads TGTGCCAGCAGCTTAGGGACAGGAAACTACGAGCAGTACTTC. The encoded protein is CASSLGTGNYEQYF. This chain links TRBV7-9 with TRBJ2-7, with 7 bases aligning to TRBD1. V shed 1 base and J 3 bases; nucleotides not matched to a gene: 3. In germline, CDR1 is SEHNR, CDR2 FQNEAQ (reference sequence). This CDR3 region has 14 residues.

The chain uses TRBV5-1 and TRBJ1-1, with D possibly TRBD1 on 6 matching bases. The CDR3 length is 15 residues. V dropped 2 bases and J dropped 9 bases, with 20 bases sitting between them. The germline V gene has CDR1 SGHRS and CDR2 YFSETQ. The DNA for the CDR3 is TGCGCCAGCAGCTTTACAGGGCAACCCCTTTCTCAAGCTTTCTTT. Protein sequence: CASSFTGQPLSQAFF.

The CDR3 here is CASSLGQFSHEQYF. CDR3 coding DNA: TGCGCCAGCAGCCTCGGACAATTCTCGCACGAGCAGTACTTC. The chain links TRBV4-1 to TRBJ2-7; D is possibly TRBD1 (5 bases). Germline lookup yields CDR1 MGHRA and CDR2 YSYEKL. V was clipped by 4 bases and J by 5 bases, with 15 bases between them. The CDR3 has 14 residues.

The rearrangement joins TRBV18 to TRBJ1-2, with D possibly being TRBD1 (6 bases). Trimming removed 6 bases from V and 3 bases from J, with 26 bases in between. Germline CDR1 KGHSH, CDR2 LQKENI. The CDR3 spans 18 residues. CDR3 in amino acids: CASSTPWDKSFWDYGYTF. Written as DNA, the CDR3 is TGTGCCAGCTCCACCCCTTGGGACAAGTCGTTCTGGGACTATGGCTACACCTTC.

The chain recombines TRBV4-1 with TRBJ1-5; D unresolved. This CDR3 is 14 amino acids long. Germline loops: CDR1 MGHRA, CDR2 YSYEKL. Trimming shortened V by 1 base and J by 0 bases, and 4 bases separated the two germline ends. CDR3: CASSQAYSNQPQHF. The CDR3 region has the DNA TGCGCCAGCAGCCAAGCTTATAGCAATCAGCCCCAGCATTTT.

This clone has just a few counts. V gene TRBV10-3 combines with J gene TRBJ1-1, with unresolved D. Between the trimmed V and J ends, which lost 1 base and 3 bases, there was a span of 15 bases. Germline V CDR1 and CDR2: ENHRY, SYGVKD. The CDR3 is 16 amino acids. CDR3 nucleotide sequence: TGTGCCATCAGTGAGTATGGGCTGGGTTCGGACACTGAAGCTTTCTTT. This translates into CAISEYGLGSDTEAFF.

The CDR3 DNA reads TGTGCCAGTAGTATAGATCGGACAGGGCAGCAGTACTTC. It translates to CASSIDRTGQQYF. V usage is TRBV19 and J usage is TRBJ2-7; 8 bases align to TRBD1. Trimming took 0 bases from V and 8 from J; bases not matched to a gene: 3. The germline V gene encodes CDR1 LNHDA and CDR2 SQIVND (reference sequence). The CDR3 has 13 residues.

The chain recombines TRBV9 with TRBJ2-5; TRBD2 aligns across 9 bases. The J segment lost 5 bases and the V segment lost 4 bases, leaving 12 bases of the junction unmatched. The CDR3 length is 16 residues. CDR1 SGDLS and CDR2 YYNGEE come from the germline V gene. The DNA for the CDR3 is TGTGCCAGCAGCTCCCTCGCGGGGGGGCCGGGGGAGACCCAGTACTTC. Amino acids: CASSSLAGGPGETQYF.

The chain has TRBV6-4 and TRBJ2-2; D possibly corresponds to TRBD2 (5 bases). The CDR3 is made up of 19 amino acids. CDR1 is MRHNA, CDR2 SNTAGT, per germline. Trimming removed 2 bases at V and 2 bases at J, with 21 bases between. For the CDR3, the DNA is TGTGCCAGCAGTGACCCGGGATGCCGGATCAGAATTAACACCGGGGAGCTGTTTTTT. Translation: CASSDPGCRIRINTGELFF.

The chain employs TRBV4-1 and TRBJ2-1; D may be TRBD2 (6 bases). The V and J ends lost 0 bases and 4 bases respectively, with 16 bases between them. Germline V gene lookup returns CDR1 MGHRA and CDR2 YSYEKL. The CDR3 loop spans 17 amino acids. This CDR3 is CASSQEVGWGRYNEQFF. CDR3 DNA sequence: TGCGCCAGCAGCCAAGAGGTAGGGTGGGGGAGGTACAATGAGCAGTTCTTC.

This chain joins TRBV7-9 and TRBJ2-5, with D possibly matching TRBD1 (5 bases). From germline, CDR1 is SEHNR and CDR2 FQNEAQ (reference sequence). The CDR3 consists of 16 residues. Trimming removed 8 bases at V and 5 bases at J, with 24 bases between. The CDR3 DNA sequence: TGTGCCAGCTGTCAACGCAGGGCCCGCATGTGTGAGACCCAGTACTTC. It codes for CASCQRRARMCETQYF.